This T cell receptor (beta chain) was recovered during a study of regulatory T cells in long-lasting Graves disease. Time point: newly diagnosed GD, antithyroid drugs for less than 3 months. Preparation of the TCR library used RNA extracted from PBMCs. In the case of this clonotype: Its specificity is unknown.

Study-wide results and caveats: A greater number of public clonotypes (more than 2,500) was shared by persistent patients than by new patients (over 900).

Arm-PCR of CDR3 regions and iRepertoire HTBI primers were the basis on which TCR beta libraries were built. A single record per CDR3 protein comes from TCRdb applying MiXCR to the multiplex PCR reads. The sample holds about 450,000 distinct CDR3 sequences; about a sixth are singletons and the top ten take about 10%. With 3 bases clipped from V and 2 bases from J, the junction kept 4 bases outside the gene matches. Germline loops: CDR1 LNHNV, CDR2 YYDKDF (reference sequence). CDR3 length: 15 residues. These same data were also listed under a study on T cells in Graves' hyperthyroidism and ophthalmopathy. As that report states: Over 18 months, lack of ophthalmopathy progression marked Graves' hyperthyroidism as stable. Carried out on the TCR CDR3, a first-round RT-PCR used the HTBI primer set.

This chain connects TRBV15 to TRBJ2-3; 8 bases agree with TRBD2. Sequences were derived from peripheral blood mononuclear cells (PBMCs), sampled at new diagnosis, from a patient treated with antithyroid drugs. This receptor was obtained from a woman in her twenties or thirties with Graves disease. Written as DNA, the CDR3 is TGTGCCACCAGCAGTAGCGGGGAGAACACAGATACGCAGTATTTT. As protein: CATSSSGENTDTQYF.